This T cell receptor beta chain comes out of a study of CD8+ T cells in alopecia areata. On this clone itself: Its target is not known.

Treatment indicated: oral pan-JAK inhibitor, 5-10 mg twice daily. In alopecia areata patients, both lesional scalp punch biopsies and peripheral blood were collected. Following extraction, RNA underwent reverse transcription to cDNA, which served as the sequencing template. Sequenced by immunoSEQ multiplex PCR; TCRdb stores in-frame clones only, minus some. The sample includes some 120,000 clones, 61% seen only once; the top ten take around 6%. Findings of the study overall: Higher clonality was seen in lesional scalp than in normal scalp, especially in alopecia totalis/universalis. Tofacitinib produced a significant decrease in scalp clonality and in expanded CD8+ clones among the top 100. Sharing of TCR sequences between patients (possibly for HLA-related reasons) was less clear than in mice.

V dropped 0 bases and J dropped 5 bases, with 11 bases sitting between them. This CDR3 comprises 14 residues. Germline V gene lookup returns CDR1 SGDLS and CDR2 YYNGEE. Sample: CD4+ T cells sorted from blood, taken at week 4, from a patient treated with tofacitinib. This clonotype originated in a human donor with alopecia areata. The chain joins TRBV9 to TRBJ1-2, with D hard to call. The CDR3 loop is CASSVVAGGYGYTF. Here the CDR3 DNA reads TGTGCCAGCAGCGTAGTAGCGGGCGGGTATGGCTACACCTTC.